This T cell receptor (beta chain) was sequenced for a study of graft-versus-host responses after intestinal transplantation. The study's findings and limits: Investigators detected GvH clones in recipient marrow, with some emerging earlier in ileum or blood.

Data came from immunoSEQ multiplex PCR; TCRdb stores just in-frame clones and leaves some out. The table includes about 86,000 clones, roughly 80% detected once. This clone came up once. Its antigen is unknown. Trimming removed 3 bases from V and 4 bases from J; junction bases left unmatched: 5. The germline V gene encodes CDR1 MNHEY and CDR2 SMNVEV (reference sequence). CDR3 size: 14 residues. The receptor's source is a human donor who received an intestinal transplant. The starting material was unstimulated CD8+ T cells sorted from spleen or lymph node cells, obtained before intestinal transplant. J is TRBJ1-2 and V is TRBV27, with 7 bases that match TRBD1. CDR3 in DNA: TGTGCCAGCAGTTTGAGAGGGGGCGGCTATGGCTACACCTTC. Its protein product is CASSLRGGGYGYTF.